This T cell receptor beta chain was documented in a study of T cell responses to AZD1222 COVID-19 vaccine. Sequencing was performed with immunoSEQ multiplex PCR; in TCRdb, only in-frame clones are kept and a portion is missing. The sample yields more than 60,000 clones, roughly 87% seen once. Study conclusions and caveats: Repertoires in all cases were sampled only once the peak T cell response had passed. Clonal diversity was possibly underestimated, and white British individuals and females predominated among donors. Reports say nearly half of spike-specific TCRs go after unmutated variant regions.

Regarding this clone: The antigen remains undetermined.

The CDR3 length is 13 residues. The ends were cut back, 4 bases at V and 1 base at J, with 7 bases in the middle. Germline V CDR1 and CDR2: SNHLY, FYNNEI. Samples with a second dose at about 4 or about 12 weeks were pooled together. This receptor was obtained from an adult who received the AZD1222 COVID-19 vaccine. Sequencing was performed on peripheral blood, taken 28 days after the second AZD1222 dose. J is TRBJ1-1 and V is TRBV2; the D is unclear. In nucleotides, the CDR3 is TGTGCCAGCAGTGTTTACAAGAACACTGAAGCTTTCTTT. It codes for CASSVYKNTEAFF.